Described below is a single T cell receptor beta chain sequence and its context. The data are from a study of cytomegalovirus exposure and HLA in healthy donors. Overall study context: In an early release, HLA-typed donors contributed some 88 million unique TCR sequences.

The CDR3 has 15 residues. CDR1 is MDHEN, CDR2 SYDVKM, per germline. The PCR made use of 60 Vbeta and 13 Jbeta primers. Repertoires were generated with immunoSEQ multiplex PCR, while TCRdb's copy carries only in-frame clones and drops some. The sample records about 140,000 clones, approximately 80% being singletons. The chain joins TRBV28 to TRBJ2-5; D is undetermined. The end of the DNA is better explained by TRBJ2-7, so the J call may be wrong. The TCR comes from a man in his forties in good health and CMV-seronegative. Sequences were obtained from PBMCs. CDR3 coding DNA: TGTGCCAGCAGTTTACGACCGGAGACTTACTACGAGCAGTACTTC. Its translation: CASSLRPETYYEQYF.